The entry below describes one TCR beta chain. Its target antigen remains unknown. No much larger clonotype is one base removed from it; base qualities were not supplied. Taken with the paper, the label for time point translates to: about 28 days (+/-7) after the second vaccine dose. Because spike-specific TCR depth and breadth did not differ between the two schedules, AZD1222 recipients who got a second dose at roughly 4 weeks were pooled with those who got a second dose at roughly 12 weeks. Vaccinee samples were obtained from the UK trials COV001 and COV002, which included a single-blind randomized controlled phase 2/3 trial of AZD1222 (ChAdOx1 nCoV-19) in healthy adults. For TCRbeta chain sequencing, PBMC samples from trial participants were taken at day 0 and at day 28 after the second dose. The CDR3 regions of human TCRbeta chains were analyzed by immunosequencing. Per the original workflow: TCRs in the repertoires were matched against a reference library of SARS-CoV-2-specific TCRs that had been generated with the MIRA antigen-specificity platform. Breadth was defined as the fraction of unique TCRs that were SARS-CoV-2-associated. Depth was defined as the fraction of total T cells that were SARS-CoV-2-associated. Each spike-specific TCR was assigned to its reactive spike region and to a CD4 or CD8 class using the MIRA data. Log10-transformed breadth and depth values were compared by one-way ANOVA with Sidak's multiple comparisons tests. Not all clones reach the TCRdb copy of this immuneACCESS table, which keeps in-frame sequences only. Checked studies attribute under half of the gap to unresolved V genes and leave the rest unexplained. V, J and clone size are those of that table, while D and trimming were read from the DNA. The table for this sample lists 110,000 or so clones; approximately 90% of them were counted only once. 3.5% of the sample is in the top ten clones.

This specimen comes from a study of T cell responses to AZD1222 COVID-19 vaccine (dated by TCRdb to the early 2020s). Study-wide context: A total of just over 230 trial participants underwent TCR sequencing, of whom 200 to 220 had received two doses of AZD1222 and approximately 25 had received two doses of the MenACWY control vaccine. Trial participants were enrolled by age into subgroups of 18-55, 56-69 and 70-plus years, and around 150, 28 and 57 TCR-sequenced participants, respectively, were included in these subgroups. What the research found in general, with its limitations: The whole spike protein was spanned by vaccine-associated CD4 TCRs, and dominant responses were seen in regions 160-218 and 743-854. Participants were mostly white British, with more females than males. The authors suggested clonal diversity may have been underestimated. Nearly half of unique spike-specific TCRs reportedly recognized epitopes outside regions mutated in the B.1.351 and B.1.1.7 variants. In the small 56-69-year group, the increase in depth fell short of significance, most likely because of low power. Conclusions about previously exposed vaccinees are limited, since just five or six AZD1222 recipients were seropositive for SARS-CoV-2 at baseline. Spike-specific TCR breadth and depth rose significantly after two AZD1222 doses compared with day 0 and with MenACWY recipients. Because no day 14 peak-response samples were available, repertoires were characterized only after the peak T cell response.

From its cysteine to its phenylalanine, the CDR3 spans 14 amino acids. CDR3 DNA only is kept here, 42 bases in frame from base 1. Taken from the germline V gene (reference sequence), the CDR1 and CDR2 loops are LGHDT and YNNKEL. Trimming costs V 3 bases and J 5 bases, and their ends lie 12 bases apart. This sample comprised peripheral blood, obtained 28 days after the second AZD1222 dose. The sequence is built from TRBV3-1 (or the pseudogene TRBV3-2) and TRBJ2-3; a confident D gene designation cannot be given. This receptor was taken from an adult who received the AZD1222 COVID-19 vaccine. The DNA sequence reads TGTGCCAGCAGCCACCCTTCTTCCGGAGATACGCAGTATTTT. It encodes CASSHPSSGDTQYF.